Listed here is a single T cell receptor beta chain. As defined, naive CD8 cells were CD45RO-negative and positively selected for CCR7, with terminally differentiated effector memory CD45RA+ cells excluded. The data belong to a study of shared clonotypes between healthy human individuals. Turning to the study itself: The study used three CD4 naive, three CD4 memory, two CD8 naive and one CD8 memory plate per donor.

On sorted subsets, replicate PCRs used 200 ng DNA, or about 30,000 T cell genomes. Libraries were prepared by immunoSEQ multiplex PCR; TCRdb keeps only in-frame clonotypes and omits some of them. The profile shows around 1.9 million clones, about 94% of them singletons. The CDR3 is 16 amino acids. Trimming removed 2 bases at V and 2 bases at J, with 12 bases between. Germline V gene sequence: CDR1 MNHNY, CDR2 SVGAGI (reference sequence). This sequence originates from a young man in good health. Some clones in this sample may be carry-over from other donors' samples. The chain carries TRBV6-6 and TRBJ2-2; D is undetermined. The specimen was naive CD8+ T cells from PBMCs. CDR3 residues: CASSYVSLANTGELFF. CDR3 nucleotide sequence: TGTGCCAGCAGTTACGTTTCCTTAGCAAACACCGGGGAGCTGTTTTTT.